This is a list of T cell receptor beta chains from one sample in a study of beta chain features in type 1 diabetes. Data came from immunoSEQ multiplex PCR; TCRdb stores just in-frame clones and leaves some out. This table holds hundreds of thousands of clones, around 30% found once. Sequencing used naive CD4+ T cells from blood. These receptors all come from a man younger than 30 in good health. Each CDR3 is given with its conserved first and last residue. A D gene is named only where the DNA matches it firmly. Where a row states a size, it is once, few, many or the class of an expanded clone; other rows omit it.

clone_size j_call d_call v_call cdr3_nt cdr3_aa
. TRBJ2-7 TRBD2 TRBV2 TGTGCCAGCAGGTACAGACTAGCGGGAGAATTCTACGAGCAGTACTTC CASRYRLAGEFYEQYF
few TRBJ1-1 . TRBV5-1 TGCGCCAGCAGCTTGGGGCAGGCCCCGAACACTGAAGCTTTCTTT CASSLGQAPNTEAFF
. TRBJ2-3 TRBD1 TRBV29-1 TGCAGCGTTGAGAGGGGGCGCGGAGATACGCAGTATTTT CSVERGRGDTQYF
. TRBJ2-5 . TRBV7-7 TGTGCCAGCAGCTTAGGCCCTAGCTCCTCGGAGACCCAGTACTTC CASSLGPSSSETQYF
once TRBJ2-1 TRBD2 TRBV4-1 TGCGCCAGCAGCCACCCCGGGGTAGCGGGAGGTCCCAGCTCCTACAATGAGCAGTTCTTC CASSHPGVAGGPSSYNEQFF
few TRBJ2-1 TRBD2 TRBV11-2 TGTGCCAGCAGCTCTAGCGGGAGCTCCTACAATGAGCAGTTCTTC CASSSSGSSYNEQFF
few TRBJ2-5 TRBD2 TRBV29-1 TGCAGCGTTGATCGGCTAGCGGAAGAGACCCAGTACTTC CSVDRLAEETQYF
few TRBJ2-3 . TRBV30 TGTGCCTGGAGCCAAGGGTGGACGGGCACAGATACGCAGTATTTT CAWSQGWTGTDTQYF
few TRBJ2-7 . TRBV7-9 TGTGCCAGCAGCTCGCTGGGAGGAGAGCAGTACTTC CASSSLGGEQYF
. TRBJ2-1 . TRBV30 TGTGCCTGGGGGGATGTCAGGGTGCGGTACAATGAGCAGTTCTTC CAWGDVRVRYNEQFF
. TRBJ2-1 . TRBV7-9 TGTGCCAGCAGCTTTCACGGGACGAGCCACAATGAGCAGTTCTTC CASSFHGTSHNEQFF
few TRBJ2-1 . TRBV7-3 TGTGCCAGCAGCTTACTGGGCGGTCCGAGGAATGAGCAGTTCTTC CASSLLGGPRNEQFF
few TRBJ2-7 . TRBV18 TGTGCCAGCTTAAGAGAGCCGTACGAGCAGTACTTC CASLREPYEQYF
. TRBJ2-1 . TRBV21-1 TGTGCCAGCAGCACGAATGAGCAGTTCTTC CASSTNEQFF
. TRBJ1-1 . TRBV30 TGTGCCTGGAGTGGGGGAGGGAACACTGAAGCTTTCTTT CAWSGGGNTEAFF
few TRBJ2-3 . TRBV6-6 TGTGCCAGCATAGGTGTATGGACAGATACGCAGTATTTT CASIGVWTDTQYF
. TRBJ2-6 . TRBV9 TGTGCCAGCAGCGTGGTGACCGGAGGGAGAAGCTCTGGGGCCAACGTCCTGACTTTC CASSVVTGGRSSGANVLTF
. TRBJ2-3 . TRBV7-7 TGTGCTAGCAGCTTAGGAGGAGTAACAGATACGCAGTATTTT CASSLGGVTDTQYF
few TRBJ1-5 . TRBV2 TGTGCCAGCAGTCCCTATCAGCCCCAGCATTTT CASSPYQPQHF
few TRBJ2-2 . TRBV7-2 TGTGCCAGCAGCCCCGGTTCCGGGGAGCTGTTTTTT CASSPGSGELFF
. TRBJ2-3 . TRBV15 TGTGCCACCAGTAAAGGGGGACGCGGTACGCAGTATTTT CATSKGGRGTQYF
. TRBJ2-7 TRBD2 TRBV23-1 TGCGCCAGCAGTCACAGCGGGAGAAACGAGCAGTACTTC CASSHSGRNEQYF
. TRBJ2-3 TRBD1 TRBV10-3 TGTGCCGTATCTTATGCCGGGACAGAGAACACAGATACGCAGTATTTT CAVSYAGTENTDTQYF
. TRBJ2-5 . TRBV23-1 TGCGCCAGCAGCCTTAGGACAGTGCCATCATCGTACCAAGAGACCCAGTACTTC CASSLRTVPSSYQETQYF
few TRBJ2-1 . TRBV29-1 TGCAGCGTTGATGGGAGTTACAATGAGCAGTTCTTC CSVDGSYNEQFF
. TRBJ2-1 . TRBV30 TGTGCCTGGGCGCCGAGACTAGATACCAATGAGCAGTTCTTC CAWAPRLDTNEQFF
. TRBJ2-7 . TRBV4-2 TGTGCCAGCAGCCAAGATCAGGGATACGAGCAGTACTTC CASSQDQGYEQYF
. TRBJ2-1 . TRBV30 TGTGCCTGGACTCTACAAGGACTTCTTTCCAATGAGCAGTTCTTC CAWTLQGLLSNEQFF
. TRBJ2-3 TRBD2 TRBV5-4 TGTGCCAGCAGCTTGTTAGCTAGCGGGGGCACAGATACGCAGTATTTT CASSLLASGGTDTQYF
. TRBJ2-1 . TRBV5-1 TGCGCCAGCAAGTCGGGAGCGGGTGAGCAGTTCTTC CASKSGAGEQFF
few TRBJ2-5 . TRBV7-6 TGTGCCAGCAGCTTAGCTCGATGGGAGACCCAGTACTTC CASSLARWETQYF
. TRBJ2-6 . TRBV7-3 TGTGCCAGCAGCCCGAGGACATCTGGGGCCAACGTCCTGACTTTC CASSPRTSGANVLTF
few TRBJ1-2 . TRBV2 TGTGCCAGCCGTAAAGTGGACGGCTACACCTTC CASRKVDGYTF
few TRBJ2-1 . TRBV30 TGTGCCTGGAGTGTACTCGGGGACTCGCGTCACAATGAGCAGTTCTTC CAWSVLGDSRHNEQFF
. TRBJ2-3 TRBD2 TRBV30 TGTGCCTGGAGTCCAGCGGGAGTAAAGAAGACAGATACGCAGTATTTT CAWSPAGVKKTDTQYF
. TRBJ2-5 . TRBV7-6 TGTGCCAGCAGCCTGTCGGAGACCCAGTACTTC CASSLSETQYF